Following are 18 T cell receptor beta chains from one sample sequenced in a study of T cells after yellow fever vaccination. TCRdb ran MiXCR on the 5' RACE reads and lists one entry per CDR3 protein. The sample shows more than 450,000 distinct CDR3 sequences, roughly a fifth of them seen only once. The specimen comprised PBMCs, sampled around 3 weeks after the first yellow fever vaccination. The receptors here all came from a man between 18 and 29 years old who received the YFV17D yellow fever vaccine.

The V and J genes are TRBV6-1 and TRBJ2-5; TRBD2 matches 15 bases. Trimming cost V 6 bases and J 2 bases; bases outside gene matches: 4. CDR1 and CDR2 from the germline V gene are MNHNS and SASEGT. The CDR3 is made up of 16 amino acids. The CDR3 here is CASRAGTSGGQETQYF. CDR3 nucleotides: TGTGCCAGCAGAGCTGGGACTAGCGGGGGGCAAGAGACCCAGTACTTC.

This chain joins TRBV14 and TRBJ1-2, with D uncertain. V was trimmed by 0 bases and J by 3 bases, leaving 11 bases between them. The CDR3 is 15 amino acids. CDR1 and CDR2 (germline): SGHDN, FVKESK. The CDR3 loop reads CASSQDGRMYYGYTF. The CDR3 DNA reads TGTGCCAGCAGCCAAGATGGACGGATGTACTATGGCTACACCTTC.

This clonotype has a handful of counts. The CDR3: CASSKHVSGANVLTF. Written as DNA, the CDR3 is TGTGCCAGCAGTAAACATGTCTCTGGGGCCAACGTCCTGACTTTC. The chain combines TRBV6-1 with TRBJ2-6; no reliable D call. The ends were cut back, 5 bases at V and 0 bases at J, with 8 bases in the middle. The germline CDR1 and CDR2 sequences are MNHNS and SASEGT. The CDR3 is made up of 15 amino acids.

The chain combines TRBV7-3 with TRBJ1-1; D is uncertain. Between the trimmed V and J ends, which lost 5 bases and 8 bases, there was a span of 12 bases. Germline loops: CDR1 SGHTA, CDR2 FQGTGA. The CDR3 extends over 12 amino acids. DNA of the CDR3: TGTGCCAGCAGCCAGTACAAGCGCGAAGCTTTCTTT. As protein: CASSQYKREAFF.

Many counts were recorded for this clonotype. CDR3 amino acids: CSAGDSVNEQFF. CDR3 coding DNA: TGCAGTGCTGGGGACAGTGTGAATGAGCAGTTCTTC. This chain uses TRBV20-1 with TRBJ2-1; 7 bases are a match to TRBD1. Germline CDR1 is DFQATT and CDR2 is SNEGSKA (reference sequence). The CDR3 runs to 12 residues. The V and J ends lost 5 bases and 7 bases, in that order; junction bases with no gene match: 5.

This clonotype was detected only a few times. The chain combines TRBV12-3 or TRBV12-4 with TRBJ2-7, with 11 bases lining up with TRBD1. The CDR3 consists of 15 residues. Trimming at V came to 6 bases and at J to 0 bases, leaving 4 bases not matched to a gene. CDR3 residues: CASRRGTGGSYEQYF. For the CDR3, the DNA is TGTGCCAGCAGGAGAGGGACAGGGGGCTCCTACGAGCAGTACTTC.

This clonotype was found a few times. Given the absence of the conserved phenylalanine or tryptophan at the CDR3 end, a read error is likely. Because the CDR3's place on the DNA is in doubt, the DNA is left out and the CDR3 is given as listed by TCRdb. V and J are TRBV12-3 or TRBV12-4 and TRBJ2-3; the table gives TRBD2 as D, unverified against the DNA. Both ends counted, the CDR3 spans 13 residues. CDR3 in amino acids: CASSLVLAGGSAP.

Many counts were recorded for this clonotype. The chain carries TRBV12-3 or TRBV12-4 and TRBJ2-5, with D perhaps assigned TRBD1 or TRBD2 (5 bases each). The CDR3 totals 13 residues. Trimming took 7 bases from V and 3 from J, leaving 12 bases between them. The CDR3 here is CASIPGAEETQYF. In DNA, the CDR3 is TGTGCCAGCATACCCGGGGCCGAAGAGACCCAGTACTTC.

The V call is TRBV4-1, the J call TRBJ1-6; TRBD1 matches 9 bases. The CDR3 sequence is 17 residues long. Trimming at V came to 0 bases and at J to 14 bases, leaving 14 bases not matched to a gene. CDR1 MGHRA and CDR2 YSYEKL come from the germline V gene. The CDR3 protein is CASSQDVGDRVSRALHF. The DNA for the CDR3 is TGCGCCAGCAGCCAAGACGTAGGGGACAGGGTCTCTCGAGCCCTCCACTTT.

This chain uses TRBV6-1 with TRBJ2-1, with 8 positions matching TRBD1. Per germline, CDR1 MNHNS and CDR2 SASEGT. V shed 8 bases, J shed 1 base, and the junction held 7 bases outside the gene matches. This CDR3 spans 15 amino acids. DNA for the CDR3: TGTGCCAGCTTTCGGGACAGGAGGTCCTACAATGAGCAGTTCTTC. Protein product: CASFRDRRSYNEQFF.

DNA for the CDR3: TGTGCCAGCAGCTTATTTCCTAGCGGGGCGCTAAGCACAGATACGCAGTATTTT. Residues: CASSLFPSGALSTDTQYF. The chain recombines TRBV11-2 with TRBJ2-3; 9 nucleotides line up with TRBD2. The CDR3 spans 18 residues. V lost 2 bases to trimming and J lost 0 bases; unmatched junction nucleotides: 9. Germline CDR1 reads SGHAT; CDR2 reads FQNNGV.

The sample holds a few counts of this clonotype. The chain couples TRBV12-3 or TRBV12-4 to TRBJ1-6; D may be TRBD1 (5 bases). Trimming shortened V by 3 bases and J by 11 bases, and 14 bases separated the two germline ends. The CDR3 has 14 residues. In DNA form, the CDR3 reads TGTGCCAGCAGTTTTGGCGGTTCGGGACCACCCCTCCACTTT. Translated: CASSFGGSGPPLHF.

The rearrangement links TRBV12-3 or TRBV12-4 to TRBJ2-1; 10 bases match TRBD2. The CDR3 totals 15 residues. Trimming removed 5 bases from V and 7 bases from J; junction bases left unmatched: 8. The CDR3 reads CASSRKRGGLNEQFF. CDR3 bases: TGTGCCAGCAGTCGTAAGCGGGGGGGCCTAAATGAGCAGTTCTTC.

Many counts were recorded for this clonotype. The V gene is TRBV5-1, the J gene TRBJ1-1, with 7 bases matching TRBD1. From germline, CDR1 is SGHRS and CDR2 YFSETQ. With 4 bases clipped from V and 4 bases from J, the junction kept 13 bases outside the gene matches. The CDR3 totals 16 residues. As DNA, the CDR3 is TGCGCCAGCAGCCCCAGGGGGTGGGGGCGCGGCACTGAAGCTTTCTTT. Its protein is CASSPRGWGRGTEAFF.

This clonotype was recorded many times. This chain joins TRBV9 and TRBJ1-2, with D possibly TRBD1 on 6 matching bases. V was pared by 7 bases and J by 2 bases, with 12 bases between. This CDR3 region has 13 residues. Germline assignment: CDR1 SGDLS and CDR2 YYNGEE. CDR3 in DNA: TGTGCCAGCGGCCACAGGGAGAACTATGGCTACACCTTC. The encoded protein is CASGHRENYGYTF.

This clonotype has just a few counts. The V call is TRBV7-2, the J call TRBJ2-1; 14 nucleotides line up with TRBD2. The junction had 7 bases not matched to a gene; V was cut back by 5 bases and J by 4 bases. The germline V gene has CDR1 SGHTA and CDR2 FQGNSA. The CDR3 is made up of 17 amino acids. CDR3 DNA: TGTGCCAGCAGCACCAGGACTAGCGGGGGGCTGTACAATGAGCAGTTCTTC. This codes for CASSTRTSGGLYNEQFF.

This clonotype was seen a handful of times. The J gene is TRBJ1-5, the V gene TRBV12-3 or TRBV12-4; possible D gene TRBD1, 5 bases. V gave up 5 bases and J gave up 9 bases, with 20 bases separating them. This CDR3 region has 15 residues. The DNA for the CDR3 is TGTGCCAGCAGTCCGACCGGGACCGCGAGCCGGCCCCAGCATTTT. Encoded protein: CASSPTGTASRPQHF.

The chain has TRBV12-3 or TRBV12-4 and TRBJ1-3; no clear D. The CDR3 covers 13 residues. With 6 bases removed from V and 5 bases from J, the gap between germline ends came to 11 bases. In nucleotides, the CDR3 is TGTGCCAGCAGCCCGGGGAATAGAAACACCATATATTTT. Its protein is CASSPGNRNTIYF.